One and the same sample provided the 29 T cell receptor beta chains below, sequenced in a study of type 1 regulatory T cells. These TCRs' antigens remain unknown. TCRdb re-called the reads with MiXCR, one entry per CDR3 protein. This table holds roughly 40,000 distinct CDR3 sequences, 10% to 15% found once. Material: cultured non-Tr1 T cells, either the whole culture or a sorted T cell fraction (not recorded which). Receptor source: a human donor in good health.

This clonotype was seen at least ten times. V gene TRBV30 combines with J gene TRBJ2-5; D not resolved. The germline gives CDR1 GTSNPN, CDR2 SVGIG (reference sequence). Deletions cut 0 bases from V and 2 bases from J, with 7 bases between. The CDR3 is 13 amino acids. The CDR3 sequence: CAWSVSSQETQYF. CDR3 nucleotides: TGTGCCTGGAGTGTCTCAAGTCAAGAGACCCAGTACTTC.

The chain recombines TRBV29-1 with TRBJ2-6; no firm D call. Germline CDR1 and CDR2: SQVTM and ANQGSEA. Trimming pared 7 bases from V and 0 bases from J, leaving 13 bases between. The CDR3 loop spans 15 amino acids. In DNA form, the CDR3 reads TGCAGCGCCCCAGACACCCACTCTGGGGCCAACGTCCTGACTTTC. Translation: CSAPDTHSGANVLTF.

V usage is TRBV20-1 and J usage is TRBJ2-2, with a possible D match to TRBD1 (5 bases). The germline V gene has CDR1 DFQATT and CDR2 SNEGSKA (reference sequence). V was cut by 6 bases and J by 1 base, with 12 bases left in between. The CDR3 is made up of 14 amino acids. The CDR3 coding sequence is TGCAGTGCCCCCCAGGGTGGGAACACCGGGGAGCTGTTTTTT. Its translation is CSAPQGGNTGELFF.

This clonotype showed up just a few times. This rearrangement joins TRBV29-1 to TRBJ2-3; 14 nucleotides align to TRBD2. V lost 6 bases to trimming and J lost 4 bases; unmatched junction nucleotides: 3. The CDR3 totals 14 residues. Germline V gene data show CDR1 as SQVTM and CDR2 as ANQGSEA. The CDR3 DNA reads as TGCAGCGTAAGGGGACTAGCGGGAGCAGATACGCAGTATTTT. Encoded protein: CSVRGLAGADTQYF.

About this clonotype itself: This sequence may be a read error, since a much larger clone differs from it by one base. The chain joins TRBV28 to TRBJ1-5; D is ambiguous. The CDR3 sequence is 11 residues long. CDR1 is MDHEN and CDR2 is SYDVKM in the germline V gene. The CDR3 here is CASSLSQLQHF. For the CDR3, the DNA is TGTGCCAGCAGTTTAAGTCAGCTCCAGCATTTT.

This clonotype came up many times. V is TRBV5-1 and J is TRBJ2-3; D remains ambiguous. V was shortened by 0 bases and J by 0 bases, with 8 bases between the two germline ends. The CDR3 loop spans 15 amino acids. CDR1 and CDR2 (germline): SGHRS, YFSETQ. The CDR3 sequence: CASSLDTLSTDTQYF. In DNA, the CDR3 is TGCGCCAGCAGCTTGGATACACTTAGCACAGATACGCAGTATTTT.

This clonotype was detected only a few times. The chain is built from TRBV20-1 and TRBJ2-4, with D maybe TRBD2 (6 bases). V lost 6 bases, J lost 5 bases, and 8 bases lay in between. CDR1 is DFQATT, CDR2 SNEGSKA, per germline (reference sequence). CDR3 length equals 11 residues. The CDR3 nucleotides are TGCAGTGCCGCGGGACAAAACATTCAGTACTTC. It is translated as CSAAGQNIQYF.

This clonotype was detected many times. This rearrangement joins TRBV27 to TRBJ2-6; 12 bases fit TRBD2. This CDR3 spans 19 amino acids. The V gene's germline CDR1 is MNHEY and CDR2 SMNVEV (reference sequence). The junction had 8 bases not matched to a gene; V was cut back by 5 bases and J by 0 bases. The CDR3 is CASSPGTSGSRSGANVLTF. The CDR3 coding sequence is TGTGCCAGCAGTCCCGGGACTAGCGGGTCCCGCTCTGGGGCCAACGTCCTGACTTTC.

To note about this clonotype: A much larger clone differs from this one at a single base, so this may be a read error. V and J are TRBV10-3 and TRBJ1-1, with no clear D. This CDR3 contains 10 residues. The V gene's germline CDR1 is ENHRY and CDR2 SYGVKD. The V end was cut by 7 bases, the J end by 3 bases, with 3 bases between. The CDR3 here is CAINDTEAFF. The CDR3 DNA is TGTGCCATCAATGACACTGAAGCTTTCTTT.

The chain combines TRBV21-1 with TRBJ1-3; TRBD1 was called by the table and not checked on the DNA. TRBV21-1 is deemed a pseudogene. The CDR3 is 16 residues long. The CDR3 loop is CASKGHRLSSGNAIYF. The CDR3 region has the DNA TGTGCCAGCAAGGGGCATCGTCTCTCCTCTGGAAACGCCATATATTTT.

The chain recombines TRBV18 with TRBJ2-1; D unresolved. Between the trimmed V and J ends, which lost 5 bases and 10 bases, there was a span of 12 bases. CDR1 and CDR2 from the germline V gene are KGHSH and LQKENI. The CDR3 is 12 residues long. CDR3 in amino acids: CASSFLQAEQFF. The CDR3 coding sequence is TGTGCCAGCTCATTCCTGCAGGCCGAGCAGTTCTTC.

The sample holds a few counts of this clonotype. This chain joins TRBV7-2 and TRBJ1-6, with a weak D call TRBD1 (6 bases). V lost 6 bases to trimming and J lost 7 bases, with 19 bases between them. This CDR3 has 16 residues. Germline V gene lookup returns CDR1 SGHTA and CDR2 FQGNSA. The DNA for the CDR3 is TGTGCCAGCAGGAACACAGGGCCCGCATTGAATTCACCCCTCCACTTT. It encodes CASRNTGPALNSPLHF.

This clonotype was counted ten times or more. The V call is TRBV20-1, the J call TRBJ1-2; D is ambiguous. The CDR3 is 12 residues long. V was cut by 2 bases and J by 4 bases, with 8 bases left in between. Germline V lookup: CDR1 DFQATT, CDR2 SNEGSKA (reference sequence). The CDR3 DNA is TGCAGTGCTAGAAAAGGGTCCTATGGCTACACCTTC. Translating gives CSARKGSYGYTF.

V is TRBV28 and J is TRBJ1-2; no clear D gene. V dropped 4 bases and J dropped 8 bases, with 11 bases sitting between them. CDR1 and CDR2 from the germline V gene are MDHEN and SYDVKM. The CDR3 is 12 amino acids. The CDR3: CASSYNDGGYTF. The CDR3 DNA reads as TGTGCCAGCAGTTACAATGACGGCGGCTACACCTTC.

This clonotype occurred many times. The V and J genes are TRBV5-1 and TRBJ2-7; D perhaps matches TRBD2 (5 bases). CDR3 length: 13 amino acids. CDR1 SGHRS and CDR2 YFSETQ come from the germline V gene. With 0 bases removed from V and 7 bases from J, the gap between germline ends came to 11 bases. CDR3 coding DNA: TGCGCCAGCAGCTTGGTATCTTTAGCGGAGCAGTACTTC. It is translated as CASSLVSLAEQYF. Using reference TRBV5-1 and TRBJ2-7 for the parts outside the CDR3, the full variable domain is KAGVTQTPRYLIKTRGQQVTLSCSPISGHRSVSWYQQTPGQGLQFLFEYFSETQRNKGNFPGRFSGRQFSNSRSEMNVSTLELGDSALYLCASSLVSLAEQYFGPGTRLTVT.

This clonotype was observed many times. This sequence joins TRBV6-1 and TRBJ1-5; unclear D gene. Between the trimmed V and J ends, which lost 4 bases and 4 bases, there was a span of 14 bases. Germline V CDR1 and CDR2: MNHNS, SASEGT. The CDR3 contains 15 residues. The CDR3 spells CASSGSAGSNQPQHF. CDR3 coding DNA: TGTGCCAGCAGTGGGTCGGCAGGATCGAATCAGCCCCAGCATTTT.

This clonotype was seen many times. The CDR3 sequence: CASTRTSGENIQYF. In DNA, the CDR3 is TGTGCCAGCACCAGGACTAGCGGGGAAAACATTCAGTACTTC. The chain recombines TRBV6-5 with TRBJ2-4, with TRBD2 matching over 12 bases. The V gene end was trimmed by 7 bases and the J gene end by 5 bases; junction bases not matched to a gene: 3. This CDR3 is built from 14 residues. Germline CDR1 is MNHEY and CDR2 is SVGAGI.

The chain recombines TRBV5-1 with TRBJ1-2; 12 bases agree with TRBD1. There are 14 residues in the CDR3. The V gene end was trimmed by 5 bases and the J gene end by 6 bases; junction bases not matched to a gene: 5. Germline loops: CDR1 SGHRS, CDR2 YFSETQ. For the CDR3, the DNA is TGCGCCAGCAGTCTGGGACAGGGGGCCCATGGCTACACCTTC. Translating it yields CASSLGQGAHGYTF.

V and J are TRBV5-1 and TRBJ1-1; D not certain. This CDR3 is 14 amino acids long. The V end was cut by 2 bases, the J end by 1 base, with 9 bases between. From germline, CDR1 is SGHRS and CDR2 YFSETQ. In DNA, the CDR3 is TGCGCCAGCAGCTTCAAAGGGCAGAACACTGAAGCTTTCTTT. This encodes CASSFKGQNTEAFF.

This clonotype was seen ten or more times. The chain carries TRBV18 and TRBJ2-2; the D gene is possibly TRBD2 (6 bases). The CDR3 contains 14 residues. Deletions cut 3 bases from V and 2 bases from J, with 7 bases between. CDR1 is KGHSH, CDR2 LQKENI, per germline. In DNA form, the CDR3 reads TGTGCCAGCTCACCGGGACTCAACACCGGGGAGCTGTTTTTT. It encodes CASSPGLNTGELFF.

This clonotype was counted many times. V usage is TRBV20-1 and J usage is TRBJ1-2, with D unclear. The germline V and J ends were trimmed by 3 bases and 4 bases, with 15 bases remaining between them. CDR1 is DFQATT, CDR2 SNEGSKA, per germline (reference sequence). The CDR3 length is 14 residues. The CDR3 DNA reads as TGCAGTGCTAGGGCGCCTTTGGCCGGCTATGGCTACACCTTC. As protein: CSARAPLAGYGYTF.

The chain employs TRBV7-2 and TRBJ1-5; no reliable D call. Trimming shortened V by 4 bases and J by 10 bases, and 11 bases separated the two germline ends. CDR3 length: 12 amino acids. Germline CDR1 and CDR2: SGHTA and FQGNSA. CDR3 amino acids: CASSSDGAPQHF. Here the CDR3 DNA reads TGTGCCAGCAGCTCAGATGGCGCCCCCCAGCATTTT. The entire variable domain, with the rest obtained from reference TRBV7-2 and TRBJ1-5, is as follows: GAGVSQSPSNKVTEKGKDVELRCDPISGHTALYWYRQSLGQGLEFLIYFQGNSAPDKSGLPSDRFSAERTGGSVSTLTIQRTQQEDSAVYLCASSSDGAPQHFGDGTRLSIL.

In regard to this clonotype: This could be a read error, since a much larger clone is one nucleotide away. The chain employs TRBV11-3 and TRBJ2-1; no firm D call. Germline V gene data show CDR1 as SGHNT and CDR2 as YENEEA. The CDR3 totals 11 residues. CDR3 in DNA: TGTGCCAGCAGCTTAGGGAATGGGCAGTTCTTC. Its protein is CASSLGNGQFF.

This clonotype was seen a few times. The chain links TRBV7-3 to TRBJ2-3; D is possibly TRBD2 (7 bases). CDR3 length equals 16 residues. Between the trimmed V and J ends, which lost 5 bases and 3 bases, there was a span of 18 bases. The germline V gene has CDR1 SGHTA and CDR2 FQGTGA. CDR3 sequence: CASSREAGVFTDTQYF. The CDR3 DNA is TGTGCCAGCAGCCGGGAGGCAGGGGTGTTTACAGATACGCAGTATTTT.

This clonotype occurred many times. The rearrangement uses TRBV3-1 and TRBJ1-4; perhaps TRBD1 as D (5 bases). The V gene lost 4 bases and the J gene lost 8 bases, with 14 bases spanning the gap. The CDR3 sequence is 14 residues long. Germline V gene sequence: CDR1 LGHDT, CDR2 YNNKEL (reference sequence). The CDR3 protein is CASSRSGTVEKLFF. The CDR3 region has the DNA TGTGCCAGCAGCCGATCCGGGACGGTAGAAAAACTGTTTTTT.

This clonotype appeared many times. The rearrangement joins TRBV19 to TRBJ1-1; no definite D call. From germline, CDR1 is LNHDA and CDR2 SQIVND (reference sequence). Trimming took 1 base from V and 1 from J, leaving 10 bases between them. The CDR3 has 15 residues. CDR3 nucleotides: TGTGCCAGTAGTATAGGCTGGCAGACGAACACTGAAGCTTTCTTT. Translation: CASSIGWQTNTEAFF.

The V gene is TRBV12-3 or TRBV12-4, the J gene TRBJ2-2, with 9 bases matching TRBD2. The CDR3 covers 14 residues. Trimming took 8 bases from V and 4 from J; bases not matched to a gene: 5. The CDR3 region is CASGRGRGTGELFF. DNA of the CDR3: TGTGCCAGCGGGCGCGGGAGGGGCACCGGGGAGCTGTTTTTT.

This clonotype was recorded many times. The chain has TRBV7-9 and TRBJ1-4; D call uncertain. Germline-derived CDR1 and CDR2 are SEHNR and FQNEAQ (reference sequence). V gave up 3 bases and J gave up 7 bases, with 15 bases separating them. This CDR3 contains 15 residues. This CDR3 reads CASSFESGFGEKLFF. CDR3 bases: TGTGCCAGCAGCTTCGAATCCGGGTTTGGTGAAAAACTGTTTTTT.

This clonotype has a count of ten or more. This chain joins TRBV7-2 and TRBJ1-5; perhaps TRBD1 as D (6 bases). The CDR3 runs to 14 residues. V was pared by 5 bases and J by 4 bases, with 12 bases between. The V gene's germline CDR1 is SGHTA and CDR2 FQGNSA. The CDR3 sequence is CASSRGTLNQPQHF. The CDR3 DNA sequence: TGTGCCAGCAGCCGCGGGACACTTAATCAGCCCCAGCATTTT.